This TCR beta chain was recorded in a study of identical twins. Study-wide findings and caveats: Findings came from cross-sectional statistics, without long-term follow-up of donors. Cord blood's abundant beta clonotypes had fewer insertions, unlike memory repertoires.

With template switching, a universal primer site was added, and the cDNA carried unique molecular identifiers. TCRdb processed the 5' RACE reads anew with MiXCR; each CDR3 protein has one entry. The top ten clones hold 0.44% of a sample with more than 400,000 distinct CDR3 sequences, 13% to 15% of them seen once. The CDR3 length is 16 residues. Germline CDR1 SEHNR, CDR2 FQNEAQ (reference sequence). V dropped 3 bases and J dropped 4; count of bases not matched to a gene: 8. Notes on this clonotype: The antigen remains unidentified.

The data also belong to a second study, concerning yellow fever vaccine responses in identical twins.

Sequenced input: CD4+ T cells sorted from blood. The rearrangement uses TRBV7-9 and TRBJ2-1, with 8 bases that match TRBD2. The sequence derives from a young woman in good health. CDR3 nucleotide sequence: TGTGCCAGCAGCTTTAAGCGGGAGTCCCCGTACAATGAGCAGTTCTTC. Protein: CASSFKRESPYNEQFF.